These 18 T cell receptor beta chains originate from one sample sequenced in a study of PD-L1 blockade in urothelial cancer. Assay used: immunoSEQ multiplex PCR; TCRdb lists only in-frame clones, some missing. The table includes 70,000 to 90,000 clones, around 80% detected once. Sequenced material: PBMCs, taken around atezolizumab (anti-PD-L1) treatment. These receptor sequences come from a man between 65 and 85 years old with urothelial cancer.

This chain connects TRBV2 to TRBJ1-2; TRBD1 matches at 8 bases. This CDR3 is 12 amino acids long. V shed 7 bases, J shed 7 bases, and the junction held 5 bases outside the gene matches. Germline lookup yields CDR1 SNHLY and CDR2 FYNNEI. The CDR3 DNA reads TGTGCCAGCACCCGGACAGGGTCTGGCTACACCTTC. This gives the protein CASTRTGSGYTF.

The CDR3: CASSNGGAQQPQHF. The CDR3 region has the DNA TGTGCCAGCAGTAATGGGGGGGCCCAGCAGCCCCAGCATTTT. This rearrangement joins TRBV28 to TRBJ1-5; a possible D gene is TRBD1 (6 bases). The V gene's germline CDR1 is MDHEN and CDR2 SYDVKM. The ends were cut back, 5 bases at V and 7 bases at J, with 15 bases in the middle. The CDR3 is 14 amino acids.

The V call is TRBV29-1, the J call TRBJ1-1, with 9 bases aligning to TRBD1. The CDR3 covers 13 residues. Per the germline V gene, CDR1 is SQVTM and CDR2 is ANQGSEA. J was trimmed by 1 base and V by 5 bases; bases with no gene match: 2. The CDR3 is CSVKTGGNTEAFF. Here the CDR3 DNA reads TGCAGCGTTAAGACAGGGGGGAACACTGAAGCTTTCTTT.

The chain has TRBV5-4 and TRBJ2-3; TRBD2 aligns across 9 bases. Per the germline V gene, CDR1 is SGHNT and CDR2 is YYREEE (reference sequence). V gave up 5 bases and J gave up 6 bases; unmatched junction bases: 10. CDR3 length: 15 amino acids. This chain's CDR3 is CASRRAGGPSDTQYF. The CDR3 bases are TGTGCCAGCAGGAGGGCGGGAGGGCCTTCCGATACGCAGTATTTT.

CDR3: CAWSKGEGSQETQYF. The CDR3 bases are TGTGCCTGGAGCAAGGGGGAGGGTAGCCAAGAGACCCAGTACTTC. This chain joins TRBV30 and TRBJ2-5; a weak D match, TRBD2 (7 bases). The V gene lost 3 bases and the J gene lost 1 base, with 15 bases spanning the gap. The CDR3 sequence is 15 residues long. The germline V gene encodes CDR1 GTSNPN and CDR2 SVGIG (reference sequence). Supplemented by reference TRBV30 and TRBJ2-5, the full variable domain reads SQTIHQWPATLVQPVGSPLSLECTVEGTSNPNLYWYRQAAGRGLQLLFYSVGIGQISSEVPQNLSASRPQDRQFILSSKKLLLSDSGFYLCAWSKGEGSQETQYFGPGTRLLVL.

The rearrangement uses TRBV5-1 and TRBJ2-3; possibly TRBD1 for D (6 bases). The CDR3 has 15 residues. Trimming shortened V by 0 bases and J by 4 bases, and 12 bases separated the two germline ends. The germline V gene encodes CDR1 SGHRS and CDR2 YFSETQ. The CDR3 spells CASSLGRTGPDTQYF. CDR3 coding DNA: TGCGCCAGCAGCTTGGGGAGAACAGGGCCAGATACGCAGTATTTT.

The chain links TRBV2 to TRBJ2-4; D uncertain. Between the trimmed V and J ends, which lost 3 bases and 0 bases, there was a span of 6 bases. The V gene's germline CDR1 is SNHLY and CDR2 FYNNEI. The CDR3 has 14 amino acids. The CDR3 protein is CASSERLAKNIQYF. The CDR3 DNA is TGTGCCAGCAGTGAGAGATTAGCCAAAAACATTCAGTACTTC.

This sequence joins TRBV30 and TRBJ2-7, with TRBD2 matching over 8 bases. The CDR3 length is 17 residues. Germline lookup yields CDR1 GTSNPN and CDR2 SVGIG (reference sequence). The junction had 11 bases not matched to a gene; V was cut back by 1 base and J by 0 bases. The CDR3 is CAWSGGTRGRNSYEQYF. The CDR3 DNA is TGTGCCTGGAGTGGTGGGACTAGAGGAAGGAACTCCTACGAGCAGTACTTC.

CDR3 bases: TGCGCCAGCAGCTCGGACGGACAGGGGGCGACTGAAGCTTTCTTT. It encodes CASSSDGQGATEAFF. The rearrangement joins TRBV5-1 to TRBJ1-1; 11 positions match TRBD1. Trimming cost V 3 bases and J 5 bases; bases outside gene matches: 6. The CDR3 sequence is 15 residues long. CDR1 SGHRS and CDR2 YFSETQ come from the germline V gene.

V gene TRBV5-4 combines with J gene TRBJ2-5; TRBD1 matches at 8 bases. CDR3 length: 14 amino acids. V was clipped by 4 bases and J by 3 bases; unmatched bases: 5. Germline CDR1 reads SGHNT; CDR2 reads YYREEE (reference sequence). The CDR3 loop reads CASSDPGQEETQYF. CDR3 nucleotides: TGTGCCAGCAGCGACCCGGGACAGGAAGAGACCCAGTACTTC.

V gene TRBV15 combines with J gene TRBJ2-5; D is possibly TRBD1 (6 bases). This CDR3 is 14 amino acids long. Germline values: CDR1 LNHNV, CDR2 YYDKDF (reference sequence). The V end was cut by 8 bases, the J end by 6 bases, with 19 bases between. The CDR3 region is CATQSPGVMQTQYF. CDR3 DNA: TGTGCCACCCAATCGCCAGGGGTAATGCAGACCCAGTACTTC.

J is TRBJ1-5 and V is TRBV15; no definite D call. The ends were cut back, 3 bases at V and 2 bases at J, with 14 bases in the middle. Germline CDR1 LNHNV, CDR2 YYDKDF (reference sequence). The CDR3 runs 16 residues. The CDR3 bases are TGTGCCACCAGCAGTGGAGGGAGAGCGGGCAATCAGCCCCAGCATTTT. Protein product: CATSSGGRAGNQPQHF. Complete variable domain (other parts from reference TRBV15 and TRBJ1-5): DAMVIQNPRYQVTQFGKPVTLSCSQTLNHNVMYWYQQKSSQAPKLLFHYYDKDFNNEADTPDNFQSRRPNTSFCFLDIRSPGLGDTAMYLCATSSGGRAGNQPQHFGDGTRLSIL.

Here the CDR3 reads CASSQEMGGDRGKFTYEQYF. The DNA of the CDR3 is TGTGCCAGCAGCCAAGAGATGGGTGGGGACAGGGGCAAGTTTACCTACGAGCAGTACTTC. The rearrangement uses TRBV4-2 and TRBJ2-7; 10 bases map to TRBD1. This CDR3 contains 20 residues. The junction had 16 bases not matched to a gene; V was cut back by 0 bases and J by 2 bases. Germline V gene sequence: CDR1 LGHNA, CDR2 YNFKEQ.

The chain links TRBV4-2 to TRBJ1-4; D remains ambiguous. Looked up from germline, CDR1 is LGHNA and CDR2 is YNFKEQ. The CDR3 has 15 amino acids. Trimming took 5 bases from V and 4 from J, leaving 14 bases between them. The CDR3 spells CASSKNRGINEKLFF. CDR3 sequence (DNA): TGTGCCAGCAGCAAGAACAGAGGGATTAATGAAAAACTGTTTTTT.

V gene TRBV2 combines with J gene TRBJ2-1, with 15 bases matching TRBD2. This CDR3 spans 15 amino acids. Germline values: CDR1 SNHLY, CDR2 FYNNEI. The V gene end was trimmed by 9 bases and the J gene end by 8 bases; junction bases not matched to a gene: 8. The CDR3 sequence: CASKERTSGGDEQFF. The CDR3 DNA reads TGTGCCAGTAAGGAAAGGACTAGCGGGGGGGATGAGCAGTTCTTC.

The genes are TRBV11-2 and TRBJ2-2, with 9 bases lining up with TRBD2. The CDR3 length is 16 residues. The ends lost 7 bases at V and 0 bases at J; junction bases unmatched: 6. Germline CDR1 is SGHAT and CDR2 is FQNNGV. The CDR3, as DNA: TGTGCCAGCAAGGGCGGGAGGGCCGCGAACACCGGGGAGCTGTTTTTT. This sequence encodes CASKGGRAANTGELFF.

V gene TRBV5-6 combines with J gene TRBJ1-1; a weak D match, TRBD1 (5 bases). The germline V gene encodes CDR1 SGHDT and CDR2 YYEEEE. The CDR3 has 17 residues. The V and J ends lost 0 bases and 11 bases respectively, with 26 bases between them. This chain's CDR3 is CASSLAYIGQGGGKAFF. Written as DNA, the CDR3 is TGTGCCAGCAGCTTGGCGTACATTGGGCAGGGAGGCGGGAAGGCTTTCTTT. Complete variable domain (other parts from reference TRBV5-6 and TRBJ1-1): DAGVTQSPTHLIKTRGQQVTLRCSPKSGHDTVSWYQQALGQGPQFIFQYYEEEERQRGNFPDRFSGHQFPNYSSELNVNALLLGDSALYLCASSLAYIGQGGGKAFFGQGTRLTVV.

This clone showed up just a few times. This chain connects TRBV5-1 to TRBJ1-1, with 8 nucleotides matching TRBD1. V was clipped by 4 bases and J by 2 bases; unmatched bases: 4. CDR1 and CDR2 (germline): SGHRS, YFSETQ. The CDR3 spans 14 residues. Here the CDR3 DNA reads TGCGCCAGCAGCGGCGACAGGGGAAACACTGAAGCTTTCTTT. Protein: CASSGDRGNTEAFF. Full variable domain (missing parts from reference TRBV5-1 and TRBJ1-1): KAGVTQTPRYLIKTRGQQVTLSCSPISGHRSVSWYQQTPGQGLQFLFEYFSETQRNKGNFPGRFSGRQFSNSRSEMNVSTLELGDSALYLCASSGDRGNTEAFFGQGTRLTVV.